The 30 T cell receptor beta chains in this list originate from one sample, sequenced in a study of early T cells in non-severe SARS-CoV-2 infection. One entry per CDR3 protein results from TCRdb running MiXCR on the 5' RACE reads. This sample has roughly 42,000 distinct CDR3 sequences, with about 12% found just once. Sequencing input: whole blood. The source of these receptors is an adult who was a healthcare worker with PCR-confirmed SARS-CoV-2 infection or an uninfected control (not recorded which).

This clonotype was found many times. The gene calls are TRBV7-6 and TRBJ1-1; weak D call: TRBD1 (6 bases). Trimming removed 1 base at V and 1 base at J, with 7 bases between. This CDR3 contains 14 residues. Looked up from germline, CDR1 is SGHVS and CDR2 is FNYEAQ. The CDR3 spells CASSLGQENTEAFF. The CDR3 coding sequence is TGTGCCAGCAGCTTAGGACAGGAGAACACTGAAGCTTTCTTT.

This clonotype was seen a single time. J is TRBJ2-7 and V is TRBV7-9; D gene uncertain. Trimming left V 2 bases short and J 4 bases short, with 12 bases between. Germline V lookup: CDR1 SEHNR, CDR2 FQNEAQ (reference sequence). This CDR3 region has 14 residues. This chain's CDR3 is CASSLLPGWYEQYF. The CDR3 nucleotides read TGTGCCAGCAGCTTATTACCGGGCTGGTACGAGCAGTACTTC.

The CDR3 spells CSVKGQGEVGELFF. The CDR3, as DNA: TGCAGCGTTAAAGGACAGGGAGAGGTCGGGGAGCTGTTTTTT. The chain uses TRBV29-1 and TRBJ2-2, with 8 bases matching TRBD1. Germline lookup yields CDR1 SQVTM and CDR2 ANQGSEA. V was pared by 5 bases and J by 7 bases, with 9 bases of the junction left unmatched. The CDR3 has 14 residues.

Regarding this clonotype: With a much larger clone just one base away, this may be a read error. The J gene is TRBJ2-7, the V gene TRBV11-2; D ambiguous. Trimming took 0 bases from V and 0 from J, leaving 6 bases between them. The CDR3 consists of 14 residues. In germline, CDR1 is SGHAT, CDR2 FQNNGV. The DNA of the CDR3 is TGTGCCAGCAGCTTAGATCATAACTCCTACGAGCAGTACTTC. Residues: CASSLDHNSYEQYF.

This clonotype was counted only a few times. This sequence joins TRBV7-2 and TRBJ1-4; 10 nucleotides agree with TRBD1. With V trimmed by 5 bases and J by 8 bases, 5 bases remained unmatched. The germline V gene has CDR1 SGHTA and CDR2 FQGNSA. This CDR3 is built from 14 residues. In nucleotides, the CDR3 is TGTGCCAGCAGCCCGGGACAGGGGAGGGAAAAACTGTTTTTT. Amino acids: CASSPGQGREKLFF.

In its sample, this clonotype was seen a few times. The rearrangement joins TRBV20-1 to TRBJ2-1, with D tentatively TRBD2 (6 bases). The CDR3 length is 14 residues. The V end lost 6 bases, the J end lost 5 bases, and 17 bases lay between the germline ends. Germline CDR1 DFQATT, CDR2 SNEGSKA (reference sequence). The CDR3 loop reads CSATRDWPNNEQFF. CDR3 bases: TGCAGTGCAACCCGGGACTGGCCCAACAATGAGCAGTTCTTC.

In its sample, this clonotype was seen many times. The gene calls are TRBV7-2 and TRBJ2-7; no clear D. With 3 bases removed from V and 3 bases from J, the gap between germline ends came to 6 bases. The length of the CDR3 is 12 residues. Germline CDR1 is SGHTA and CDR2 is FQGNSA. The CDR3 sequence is CASSFNSYEQYF. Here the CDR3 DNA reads TGTGCCAGCAGCTTTAACAGCTACGAGCAGTACTTC.

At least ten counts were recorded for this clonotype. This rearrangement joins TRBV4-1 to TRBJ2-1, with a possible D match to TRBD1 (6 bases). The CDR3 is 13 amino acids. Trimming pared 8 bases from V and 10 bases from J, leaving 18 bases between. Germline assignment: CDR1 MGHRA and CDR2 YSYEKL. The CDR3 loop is CASLPEAGDEQFF. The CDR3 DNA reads TGCGCCAGCCTCCCAGAGGCAGGGGACGAGCAGTTCTTC.

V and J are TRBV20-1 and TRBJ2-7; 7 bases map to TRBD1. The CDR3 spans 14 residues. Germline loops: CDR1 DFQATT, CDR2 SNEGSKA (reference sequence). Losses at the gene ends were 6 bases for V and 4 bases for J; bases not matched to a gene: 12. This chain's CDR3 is CSANPPGQPYEQYF. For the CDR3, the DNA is TGCAGTGCCAACCCCCCGGGACAGCCTTACGAGCAGTACTTC.

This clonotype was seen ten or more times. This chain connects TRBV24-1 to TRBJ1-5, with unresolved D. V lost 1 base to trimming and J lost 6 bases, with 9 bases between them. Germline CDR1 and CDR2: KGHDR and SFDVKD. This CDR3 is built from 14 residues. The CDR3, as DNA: TGTGCCACCAGTGATTTTTCGGTGGGTCAGCCCCAGCATTTT. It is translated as CATSDFSVGQPQHF.

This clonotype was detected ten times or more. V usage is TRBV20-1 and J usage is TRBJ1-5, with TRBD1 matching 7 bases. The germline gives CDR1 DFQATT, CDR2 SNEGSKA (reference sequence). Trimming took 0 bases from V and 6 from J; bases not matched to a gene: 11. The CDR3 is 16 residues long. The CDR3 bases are TGCAGTGCTAGAGATCTGCACAGGGGAGATAGTCAGCCCCAGCATTTT. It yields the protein CSARDLHRGDSQPQHF.

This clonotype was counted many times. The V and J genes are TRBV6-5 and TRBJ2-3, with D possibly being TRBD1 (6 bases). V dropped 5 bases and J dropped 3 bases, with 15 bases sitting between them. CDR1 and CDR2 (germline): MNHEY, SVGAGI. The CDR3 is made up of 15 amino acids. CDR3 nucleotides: TGTGCCAGCAGTCAGACCGGGACAAGAACAGATACGCAGTATTTT. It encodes CASSQTGTRTDTQYF.

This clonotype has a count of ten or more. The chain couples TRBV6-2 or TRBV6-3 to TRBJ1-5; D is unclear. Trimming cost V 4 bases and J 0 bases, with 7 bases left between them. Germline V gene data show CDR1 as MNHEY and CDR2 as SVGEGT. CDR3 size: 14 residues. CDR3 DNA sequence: TGTGCCAGCAGTTCCCCAGGTAGCAATCAGCCCCAGCATTTT. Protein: CASSSPGSNQPQHF.

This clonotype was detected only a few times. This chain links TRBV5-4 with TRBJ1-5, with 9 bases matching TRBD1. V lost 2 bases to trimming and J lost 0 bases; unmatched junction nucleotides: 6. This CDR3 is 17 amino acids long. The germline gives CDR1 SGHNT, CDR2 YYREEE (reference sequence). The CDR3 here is CASSFGTGGSSNQPQHF. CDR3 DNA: TGTGCCAGCAGCTTCGGAACAGGGGGCTCTAGCAATCAGCCCCAGCATTTT.

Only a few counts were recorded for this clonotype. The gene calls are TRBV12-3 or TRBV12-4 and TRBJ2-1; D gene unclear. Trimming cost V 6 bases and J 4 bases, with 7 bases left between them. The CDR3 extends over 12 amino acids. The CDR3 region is CASRTSYNEQFF. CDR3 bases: TGTGCCAGCAGGACTTCTTACAATGAGCAGTTCTTC.

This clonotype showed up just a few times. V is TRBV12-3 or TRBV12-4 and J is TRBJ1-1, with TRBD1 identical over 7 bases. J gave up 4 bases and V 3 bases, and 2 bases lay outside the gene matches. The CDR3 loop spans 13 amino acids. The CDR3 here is CASSLQGVTEAFF. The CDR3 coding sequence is TGTGCCAGCAGTTTGCAGGGGGTCACTGAAGCTTTCTTT.

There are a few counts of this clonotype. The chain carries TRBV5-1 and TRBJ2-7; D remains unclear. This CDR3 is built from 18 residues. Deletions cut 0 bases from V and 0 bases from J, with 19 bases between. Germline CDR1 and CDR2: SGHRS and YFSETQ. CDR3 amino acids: CASSLGAPEGPRSYEQYF. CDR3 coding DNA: TGCGCCAGCAGCTTGGGGGCCCCGGAAGGTCCTCGCTCCTACGAGCAGTACTTC.

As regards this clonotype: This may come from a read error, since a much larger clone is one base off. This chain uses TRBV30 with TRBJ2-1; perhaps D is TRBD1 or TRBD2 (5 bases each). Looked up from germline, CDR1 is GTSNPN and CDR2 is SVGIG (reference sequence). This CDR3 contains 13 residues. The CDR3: CARRKGPYNEQFF. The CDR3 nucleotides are TGTGCCCGGAGAAAGGGACCCTACAATGAGCAGTTCTTC.

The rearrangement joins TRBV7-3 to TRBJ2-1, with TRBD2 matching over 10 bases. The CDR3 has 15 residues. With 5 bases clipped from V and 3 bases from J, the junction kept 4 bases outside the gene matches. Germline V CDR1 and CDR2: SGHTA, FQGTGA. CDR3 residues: CASSHGLADYNEQFF. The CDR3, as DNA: TGTGCCAGCAGCCATGGACTAGCGGACTACAATGAGCAGTTCTTC.

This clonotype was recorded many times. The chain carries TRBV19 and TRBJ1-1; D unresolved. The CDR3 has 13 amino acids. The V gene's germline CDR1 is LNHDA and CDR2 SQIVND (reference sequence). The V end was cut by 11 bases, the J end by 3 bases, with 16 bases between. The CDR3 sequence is CASQTETDTEAFF. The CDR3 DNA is TGTGCCTCCCAAACGGAAACGGACACTGAAGCTTTCTTT.

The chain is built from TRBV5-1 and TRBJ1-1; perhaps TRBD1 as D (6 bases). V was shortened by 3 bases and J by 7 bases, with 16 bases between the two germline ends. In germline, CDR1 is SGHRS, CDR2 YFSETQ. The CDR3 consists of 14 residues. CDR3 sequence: CASSSMAGADEAFF. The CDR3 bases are TGCGCCAGCAGCTCGATGGCGGGGGCGGATGAAGCTTTCTTT.

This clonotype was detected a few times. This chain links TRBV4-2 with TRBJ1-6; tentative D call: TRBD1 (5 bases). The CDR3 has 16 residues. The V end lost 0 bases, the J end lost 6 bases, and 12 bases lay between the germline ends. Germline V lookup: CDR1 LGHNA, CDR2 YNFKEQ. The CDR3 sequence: CASSQEGGEINSPLHF. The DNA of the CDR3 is TGTGCCAGCAGCCAAGAGGGGGGAGAGATTAATTCACCCCTCCACTTT.

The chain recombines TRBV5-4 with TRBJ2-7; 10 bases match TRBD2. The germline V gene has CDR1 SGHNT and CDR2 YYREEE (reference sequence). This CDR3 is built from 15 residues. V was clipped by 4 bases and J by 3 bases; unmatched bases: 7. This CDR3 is CASSGGSGRDYEQYF. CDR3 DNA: TGTGCCAGCAGCGGCGGGAGCGGGAGGGACTACGAGCAGTACTTC.

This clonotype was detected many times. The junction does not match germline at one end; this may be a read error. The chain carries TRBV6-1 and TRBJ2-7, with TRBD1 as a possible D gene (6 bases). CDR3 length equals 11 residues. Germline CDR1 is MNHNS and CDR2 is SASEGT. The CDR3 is CASSEGYGQPF. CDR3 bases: TGTGCCAGCAGTGAAGGCTATGGACAGCCCTTC.

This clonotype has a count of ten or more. The CDR3 protein is CASSLWANYGYTF. The CDR3 nucleotides are TGTGCCAGCAGCCTCTGGGCTAACTATGGCTACACCTTC. The rearrangement joins TRBV7-9 to TRBJ1-2; D unresolved. The CDR3 covers 13 residues. V shed 5 bases and J shed 0 bases, with 7 bases lying between them. Germline CDR1 and CDR2: SEHNR and FQNEAQ (reference sequence).

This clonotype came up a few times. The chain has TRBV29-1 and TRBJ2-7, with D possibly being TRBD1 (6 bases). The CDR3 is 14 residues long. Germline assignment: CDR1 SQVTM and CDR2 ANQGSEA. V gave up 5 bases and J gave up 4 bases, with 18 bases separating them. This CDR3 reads CSVNPGTRSYEQYF. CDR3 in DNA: TGCAGCGTTAATCCCGGGACAAGAAGTTACGAGCAGTACTTC.

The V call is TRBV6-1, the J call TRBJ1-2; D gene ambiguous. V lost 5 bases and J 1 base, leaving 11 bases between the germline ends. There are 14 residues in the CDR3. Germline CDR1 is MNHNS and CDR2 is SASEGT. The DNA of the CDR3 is TGTGCCAGCAGTCTGACGGCATTTAACTATGGCTACACCTTC. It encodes CASSLTAFNYGYTF.

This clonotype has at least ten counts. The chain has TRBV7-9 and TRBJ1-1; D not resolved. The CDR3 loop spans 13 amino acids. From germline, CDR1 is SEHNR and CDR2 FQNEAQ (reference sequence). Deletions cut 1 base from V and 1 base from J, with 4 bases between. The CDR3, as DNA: TGTGCCAGCAGCTTAGACTCGAACACTGAAGCTTTCTTT. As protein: CASSLDSNTEAFF.

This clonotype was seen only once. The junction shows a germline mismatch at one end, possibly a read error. The CDR3 DNA is TGTACCAGCAGCATAGGGGGACTAGCGGGAGAAGAGACCCAGTACTTC. This encodes CTSSIGGLAGEETQYF. The chain uses TRBV7-6 and TRBJ2-5; TRBD2 agrees at 14 bases. CDR1 and CDR2 (germline): SGHVS, FNYEAQ. The CDR3 runs 16 residues.

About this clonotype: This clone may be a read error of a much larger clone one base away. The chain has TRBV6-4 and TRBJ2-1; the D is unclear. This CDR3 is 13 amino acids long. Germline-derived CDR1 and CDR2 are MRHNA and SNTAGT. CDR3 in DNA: TGTGCCAACAGTGACTCGGCCTATAGTGAGCAGTTCTTC. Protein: CANSDSAYSEQFF.